The source of this TCR beta chain is a study of PD-L1 blockade in urothelial cancer. On the study more broadly: At some point between 2012 and 2014, patients got going on atezolizumab, taking 1,200 mg intravenously every 3 weeks. Blood was subjected to analysis at 3 weeks (second dose) and 6 weeks following treatment start.

In regard to this clone: Sequence at one end of the junction differs from germline and may be a read error.

Synthetically made TCR analog templates were put into each PCR as spikes. Profiled with immunoSEQ multiplex PCR; TCRdb holds only in-frame clones, not every one. The sample carries more than 40,000 clones, approximately 78% recorded once. The CDR3 loop spans 14 amino acids. Germline CDR1 reads KGHSH; CDR2 reads LQKENI. As to time point: pretreatment peripheral blood. Locally advanced or metastatic urothelial carcinoma affected the patients. This clonotype originated in a man between 45 and 60 years old with urothelial cancer. The sample was PBMCs, taken around atezolizumab (anti-PD-L1) treatment. The chain carries TRBV18 and TRBJ2-7; tentatively, D is TRBD1 (6 bases). The DNA of the CDR3 is TGTGCCAGCTCCCCACCTTGGGCAGGGGCCGAGCAGTACTTC. The encoded protein is CASSPPWAGAEQYF.